This T cell receptor (beta chain) stems from a study of blood T cell repertoires in COVID-19. The wider study: The analysed material was cDNA or gDNA that came from T cells, B-cell-depleted T cells, or PBMCs.

The cohort comprised adults aged about 18 to 100 years residing in approximately 22 US areas. Produced via immunoSEQ multiplex PCR; TCRdb's table is partial and in-frame only. The sample yields 65,000 or so clones, under 80% seen once. With 3 bases removed from V and 1 base from J, the gap between germline ends came to 7 bases. The CDR3 totals 13 residues. Per germline, CDR1 DFQATT and CDR2 SNEGSKA (reference sequence). The source of this sequence is an older woman who had been exposed to COVID-19. The rearrangement joins TRBV20-1 to TRBJ2-1; D call uncertain. Source material: PBMCs or T cells enriched from blood (not recorded which). CDR3 sequence (DNA): TGCAGTGCTAGTATCCCGTCCTACAATGAGCAGTTCTTC. Protein sequence: CSASIPSYNEQFF.